What follows are 28 T cell receptor beta chains derived from one specimen sequenced in a study of tumor and adjacent non-tumor tissue in lung cancer. A modified ARM-PCR protocol with three rounds of nested PCR amplified TCRbeta. TCRdb called the multiplex PCR reads again in MiXCR, with one record for every CDR3 protein. The sample records approximately 130,000 distinct CDR3 sequences, 66% being singletons. The template was RNA from unsorted bulk tissue. Sequenced sample: lung tumor tissue. The receptor set was obtained from a man aged 30 to 45 with non-small cell lung cancer.

About this clonotype: This may be a read error: a much more frequent sequence differs by one nucleotide. The V and J genes are TRBV11-2 and TRBJ2-7; possibly TRBD2 for D (6 bases). In germline, CDR1 is SGHAT, CDR2 FQNNGV. The CDR3 is 18 residues long. CDR3 region: CTSSRVGSPARGTYEQYF. The CDR3 DNA sequence: TGTACCAGCAGCCGAGTAGGGAGCCCGGCCCGGGGGACCTACGAGCAGTACTTC. The full variable domain, in which reference TRBV11-2 and TRBJ2-7 provide the parts outside the CDR3, is EAGVAQSPRYKIIEKRQSVAFWCNPISGHATLYWYQQILGQGPKLLIQFQNNGVVDDSQLPKDRFSAERLKGVDSTLKIQPAKLEDSAVYLCTSSRVGSPARGTYEQYFGPGTRLTVT.

A few counts support this clonotype. This chain connects TRBV6-1 to TRBJ1-5; maybe TRBD1 (5 bases). Germline loops: CDR1 MNHNS, CDR2 SASEGT. The V end lost 0 bases, the J end lost 8 bases, and 11 bases lay between the germline ends. The CDR3 consists of 14 residues. The CDR3 sequence is CASSEAGDREPQHF. The CDR3 DNA reads TGTGCCAGCAGTGAAGCAGGGGATAGGGAGCCCCAGCATTTT.

This clonotype appeared a few times. With a much larger clone just one base away, this may be a read error. The V call is TRBV4-2, the J call TRBJ2-5; D gene unclear. The CDR3 consists of 13 residues. Germline CDR1 is LGHNA and CDR2 is YNFKEQ. CDR3 coding DNA: TGTGCCAGCAGCCAAGACGCGGCTGAGACCCAGCACTTC. Translating gives CASSQDAAETQHF.

Notes on this clonotype: Given the absence of the conserved phenylalanine or tryptophan at the CDR3 end, a read error is likely. The chain joins TRBV11-2 to TRBJ2-1, with TRBD2 matching 9 bases. The CDR3 extends over 15 amino acids. The germline gives CDR1 SGHAT, CDR2 FQNNGV. CDR3 residues: CANSFTAGGNNEQFS. The CDR3 coding sequence is TGTGCCAACAGCTTTACTGCGGGAGGGAATAATGAGCAGTTCTCC.

Points on this clonotype: A much larger clone differs by one base, so this may be a read error. The chain carries TRBV6-6 and TRBJ2-1; D might be TRBD1 (5 bases). The V and J ends lost 0 bases and 7 bases respectively, with 10 bases between them. CDR1 is MNHNY, CDR2 SVGAGI, per germline (reference sequence). CDR3 length equals 14 residues. CDR3 nucleotide sequence: TGTGCCAGCAGTTACTCGCGGAAGGGGAATGAGCAGTTCTTC. This codes for CASSYSRKGNEQFF.

The chain employs TRBV11-1 and TRBJ2-2; 7 bases fit TRBD1. This CDR3 has 15 amino acids. Germline CDR1 and CDR2: SGHAT and FQDESV (reference sequence). Trimming took 9 bases from V and 12 from J; bases not matched to a gene: 19. The CDR3, as DNA: TGTGCCAGTAGCCCAAGCCCACAGGGGACCGTGAAGCTGTTTTTT. Protein product: CASSPSPQGTVKLFF. Full variable domain (outside the CDR3, taken from reference TRBV11-1 and TRBJ2-2): EAEVAQSPRYKITEKSQAVAFWCDPISGHATLYWYRQILGQGPELLVQFQDESVVDDSQLPKDRFSAERLKGVDSTLKIQPAELGDSAMYLCASSPSPQGTVKLFFGEGSRLTVL.

On this clonotype: An end of the junction does not agree with germline; a read error may underlie this. V usage is TRBV12-3 or TRBV12-4 and J usage is TRBJ1-6; 10 bases match TRBD1. The CDR3 has 14 amino acids. The CDR3 bases are TGTGTCAGCAGTCCCGGGACAGGGGCTTCACCCCTCCAATTT. Translated: CVSSPGTGASPLQF.

Points on this clonotype: Being one base from a much bigger clone, this may be a read error. The chain links TRBV20-1 to TRBJ2-7; D may be TRBD2 (6 bases). Germline CDR1 reads DFQATT; CDR2 reads SNEGSKA (reference sequence). CDR3 length: 14 amino acids. The CDR3 DNA follows: TGCAGTGCCCCTCGGGGGACTGGGGAGTACGAGCGGTACTTC. As protein: CSAPRGTGEYERYF.

A remark on this clonotype: Possible read error: a much larger clone is one base away. The V call is TRBV6-5, the J call TRBJ2-5; D unclear. Per germline, CDR1 MNHEY and CDR2 SVGAGI. The CDR3 has 13 residues. The CDR3 DNA is TGTGCCAGCAGTTCGTCAGTCCAAGAGACCCAGCACTTC. It encodes CASSSSVQETQHF.

This clonotype was counted a single time. The final CDR3 position lacks the conserved phenylalanine or tryptophan, pointing to a likely read error. The chain links TRBV20-1 to TRBJ2-5; TRBD2 matches 8 bases. J gave up 5 bases and V 6 bases, and 11 bases lay outside the gene matches. This CDR3 comprises 14 residues. Germline V gene sequence: CDR1 DFQATT, CDR2 SNEGSKA (reference sequence). This CDR3 reads CSANTGRAGETQYL. The CDR3 DNA is TGCAGTGCAAATACCGGGAGGGCGGGGGAGACCCAGTACCTC.

With regard to this clonotype: Its ends do not fully match the called genes, so a read error is possible. The genes are TRBV5-8 and TRBJ2-2; tentative D call: TRBD2 (5 bases). The CDR3 is 16 residues long. Germline-derived CDR1 and CDR2 are SGHTS and YDEGEE. The CDR3 DNA reads as TGTGTCAGCAGCCGCCGCGGACTTACGTCGGCCGGGGAGCTGTTTTTT. This gives the protein CVSSRRGLTSAGELFF.

Notes on this clonotype: One base away lies a much larger clone, so this may be a sequencing read error. In DNA, the CDR3 is TGCAGCGCCGGGTCCGGAGCCAATAACATTCAGTACTTC. Its translation: CSAGSGANNIQYF. The V call is TRBV29-1, the J call TRBJ2-4; D is ambiguous. The CDR3 length is 13 residues. In germline, CDR1 is SQVTM, CDR2 ANQGSEA.

This clonotype was seen just once. This chain connects TRBV7-8 to TRBJ2-3, with TRBD2 identical over 9 bases. V trimming: 2 bases; J trimming: 5 bases; junction bases outside the gene matches: 8. The germline gives CDR1 SGHVS, CDR2 FQNEAQ. The CDR3 loop spans 16 amino acids. The CDR3 reads CASSLTAGGLVDTQYF. The CDR3 DNA follows: TGTGCCAGCAGCTTAACGGCGGGGGGGCTTGTAGATACGCAGTATTTT. The full variable domain, in which reference TRBV7-8 and TRBJ2-3 provide the parts outside the CDR3, is GAGVSQSPRYKVAKRGQDVALRCDPISGHVSLFWYQQALGQGPEFLTYFQNEAQLDKSGLPSDRFFAERPEGSVSTLKIQRTQQEDSAVYLCASSLTAGGLVDTQYFGPGTRLTVL.

A note on this clonotype: A read error is possible here, since a much larger clone lies one base away. The CDR3 spells CASSFLASQKRDMQYF. CDR3 nucleotides: TGTGCCAGCAGCTTTCTAGCGAGTCAAAAGAGGGATATGCAGTATTTT. The chain combines TRBV5-6 with TRBJ2-3; D is possibly TRBD2 (6 bases). The CDR3 has 16 residues. Germline-derived CDR1 and CDR2 are SGHDT and YYEEEE.

As concerns this clonotype: A junction boundary mismatches the germline segment, possibly from a read error. The chain has TRBV20-1 and TRBJ2-1; tentative D call: TRBD2 (7 bases). This CDR3 is built from 14 residues. CDR1 and CDR2 (germline): DFQATT, SNEGSKA (reference sequence). CDR3 in DNA: TGCAGTACTAGACAACCGGGGGGCTGCAATGAGCAATTCTTC. Its translation: CSTRQPGGCNEQFF.

The gene calls are TRBV11-2 and TRBJ2-6; 7 bases map to TRBD2. V shed 4 bases and J 3 bases; nucleotides not matched to a gene: 12. The CDR3 length is 18 residues. Germline V gene data show CDR1 as SGHAT and CDR2 as FQNNGV. CDR3 in amino acids: CASSSSFGGVSGANVLTF. CDR3 DNA sequence: TGTGCCAGCAGCTCATCGTTTGGGGGGGTAAGTGGGGCCAACGTCCTGACTTTC.

In the case of this clonotype: A much larger clone sits a single nucleotide away, making a read error possible. The J gene is TRBJ2-6, the V gene TRBV6-2 or TRBV6-3; no clear D. V was shortened by 6 bases and J by 3 bases, with 24 bases between the two germline ends. Germline V CDR1 and CDR2: MNHEY, SVGEGT. The CDR3 consists of 19 residues. In DNA form, the CDR3 reads TGTGCCAGCAGCTCCTTACTCGGCCTTTCTCACTATGGGGCCAACGTCCTGACTTTC. It specifies CASSSLLGLSHYGANVLTF.

This chain uses TRBV7-9 with TRBJ2-1; TRBD1 or TRBD2 may be the D gene (7 bases each). Between the trimmed V and J ends, which lost 5 bases and 5 bases, there was a span of 19 bases. The CDR3 covers 16 residues. Germline CDR1 and CDR2: SEHNR and FQNEAQ (reference sequence). In DNA, the CDR3 is TGTGCCAGCAGCCCCGCTGGGAGGGGGCTGGACAATGAGCAGTTCTTC. It is translated as CASSPAGRGLDNEQFF. The full variable domain, with the rest looked up from reference TRBV7-9 and TRBJ2-1, is DTGVSQNPRHKITKRGQNVTFRCDPISEHNRLYWYRQTLGQGPEFLTYFQNEAQLEKSRLLSDRFSAERPKGSFSTLEIQRTEQGDSAMYLCASSPAGRGLDNEQFFGPGTRLTVL.

This clonotype was picked up a small number of times. A read error is possible here, since a much larger clone lies one base away. V usage is TRBV5-4 and J usage is TRBJ1-5, with 9 bases that match TRBD1. The CDR3 is made up of 14 amino acids. The germline V gene has CDR1 SGHNT and CDR2 YYREEE (reference sequence). CDR3 bases: TGTGTCAGCAGCTTCGGACAGGGGAATCAGCCCCAGCATTTT. Protein sequence: CVSSFGQGNQPQHF.

A note on this clonotype: The junction departs from the called germline gene at one end, perhaps through a read error. The chain employs TRBV11-3 and TRBJ1-2; D perhaps matches TRBD1 (5 bases). Germline lookup yields CDR1 SGHNT and CDR2 YENEEA. The CDR3 runs 15 residues. This chain's CDR3 is CASSSSPGGTYDYTF. CDR3 nucleotide sequence: TGTGCCAGCAGCTCGAGTCCGGGGGGGACCTATGACTACACTTTC. Drawing the rest from reference TRBV11-3 and TRBJ1-2, the complete variable domain is EAGVVQSPRYKIIEKKQPVAFWCNPISGHNTLYWYLQNLGQGPELLIRYENEEAVDDSQLPKDRFSAERLKGVDSTLKIQPAELGDSAVYLCASSSSPGGTYDYTFGSGTRLTVV.

With regard to this clonotype: This CDR3 fails to terminate in the conserved phenylalanine or tryptophan, so it likely reflects a read error. The chain links TRBV11-3 to TRBJ2-7; D perhaps matches TRBD2 (6 bases). The germline V gene encodes CDR1 SGHNT and CDR2 YENEEA. There are 15 residues in the CDR3. CDR3 in amino acids: CDSSSKRVSDGEQYL. The DNA for the CDR3 is TGTGACAGCAGCTCTAAGCGGGTCTCCGATGGCGAGCAGTACTTG.

This clonotype showed up many times. The chain is built from TRBV25-1 and TRBJ2-2; 7 bases are a match to TRBD1. The CDR3 loop spans 14 amino acids. The V gene end was trimmed by 5 bases and the J gene end by 3 bases; junction bases not matched to a gene: 3. CDR1 MGHDK and CDR2 SYGVNS come from the germline V gene. The DNA for the CDR3 is TGTGCCAGCAGTCCCGACAGGGACACCGGGGAGCTGTTTTTT. Translating it yields CASSPDRDTGELFF.

A remark on this clonotype: One end of the junction fails to match germline, which may point to a read error. V is TRBV4-2 and J is TRBJ2-7; 10 bases align to TRBD1. Germline V CDR1 and CDR2: LGHNA, YNFKEQ. The CDR3 is 17 amino acids. This CDR3 is CASNQDRDRGIPNEQYF. The CDR3 DNA follows: TGTGCCAGCAACCAAGATCGGGACAGGGGTATTCCCAACGAGCAGTACTTC.

On this clonotype: The germline gene is not matched at one end of the junction; a read error may be the cause. The chain uses TRBV29-1 and TRBJ1-3; D not resolved. This CDR3 has 16 residues. Germline CDR1 and CDR2: SQVTM and ANQGSEA. DNA for the CDR3: TGTGGCGTTGAGTATGTCGGGTCGGGATCTGGAAACACCATATATTTT. This encodes CGVEYVGSGSGNTIYF.

Note on this clonotype: Being one base from a much bigger clone, this may be a read error. The rearrangement links TRBV4-3 to TRBJ1-3; D ambiguous. This CDR3 is 16 amino acids long. Germline values: CDR1 LGHNA, CDR2 YSLEER. The germline V and J ends were trimmed by 0 bases and 3 bases, with 12 bases remaining between them. CDR3 DNA sequence: TGCGCCAGCAGCCAAGATATGGCTAGCTTTGGAAACACCATATATTTT. Its translation: CASSQDMASFGNTIYF.

Turning to this clonotype: Mismatch with germline at one junction end may stem from a read error. The chain has TRBV10-2 and TRBJ2-3; TRBD1 agrees at 9 bases. The CDR3 covers 15 residues. Looked up from germline, CDR1 is WSHSY and CDR2 is SAAADI. CDR3 residues: CVSSNDRGGTDTQYF. CDR3 in DNA: TGTGTCAGCAGCAACGACAGGGGGGGGACAGATACGCAGTATTTT.

This rearrangement joins TRBV4-1 to TRBJ2-3, with 9 positions matching TRBD1. Trimming took 0 bases from V and 5 from J; bases not matched to a gene: 12. CDR1 and CDR2 (germline): MGHRA, YSYEKL. The CDR3 spans 18 residues. This CDR3 is CASSQDHSGTGNGDTQYF. The CDR3 region has the DNA TGCGCCAGCAGCCAAGATCACTCCGGGACAGGGAACGGAGATACGCAGTATTTT.

This rearrangement joins TRBV12-3 or TRBV12-4 to TRBJ2-2; D not resolved. The CDR3 runs to 16 residues. With 7 bases removed from V and 0 bases from J, the gap between germline ends came to 15 bases. CDR3: CASISRVTTNTGELFF. The CDR3 DNA follows: TGTGCCAGCATCTCCCGGGTCACAACGAACACCGGGGAGCTGTTTTTT.